A selection of T cell receptor beta chains follows, all from one sample in a study of cytomegalovirus exposure and HLA in healthy donors. Only in-frame clones appear in the TCRdb table, and some are missing; sequencing was by immunoSEQ multiplex PCR. The data hold roughly 200,000 clones, with roughly four fifths observed a single time. Sequenced sample: PBMCs. These receptors were collected from a male donor in good health and CMV-seronegative. CDR3s include the opening cysteine and the closing phenylalanine or tryptophan. Each record gives: J gene, V gene, D gene, clone size, CDR3 length, CDR3 DNA, CDR3 protein. A D gene is named only where the DNA matches it firmly. Only part of the rows carry a size: once, few, many, or a class if the clone is expanded.

TRBJ1-1 TRBV4-3 - - 13 TGCGCCAGCAGCCAAGAGACCGACAAGTCCGCTTTCTTT CASSQETDKSAFF
TRBJ1-1 TRBV4-2 - - 16 TGTGCCAGCAGCCAAGCTCGCGGCCAGAGTTTAACTGAAGCTTTCTTT CASSQARGQSLTEAFF
TRBJ1-4 TRBV30 - - 13 TGTGCCTGGAGTGTACGGGTTAATGAAAAACTGTTTTTT CAWSVRVNEKLFF
TRBJ1-2 TRBV29-1 - - 12 TGCAGCGCCGACAGGAAAAACACTGGCTACACCTTC CSADRKNTGYTF
TRBJ1-5 TRBV7-2 TRBD1 - 13 TGTGCCAGCCAAGGACAGGAGGGCCAGCCCCAGCATTTT CASQGQEGQPQHF
TRBJ1-5 TRBV28 - - 17 TGTGCCAGCAGTTCCCGCCAAGGACTTTATAGCAATCAGCCCCAGCATTTT CASSSRQGLYSNQPQHF
TRBJ2-7 TRBV29-1 TRBD2 - 12 TGCAGCGTTCAGCGGGGGGCCTACGAGCAGTACTTC CSVQRGAYEQYF
TRBJ2-3 TRBV7-9 - - 13 TGTGCCAGCAGCTTAGTGCTAACAGATACGCAGTATTTT CASSLVLTDTQYF
TRBJ1-4 TRBV6-5 - - 14 TGTGCCAGCAGGCAACAGGCCCGCAATGAAAAACTGTTTTTT CASRQQARNEKLFF
TRBJ1-3 TRBV29-1 - few 14 TGCAGCGTCTTCGGACAGAGCTCTGGAAACACCATATATTTT CSVFGQSSGNTIYF
TRBJ1-1 TRBV2 TRBD1 - 13 TGTGCCAGCACCGGGACAGGGGACACTGAAGCTTTCTTT CASTGTGDTEAFF
TRBJ1-1 TRBV5-6 - - 16 TGTGCCAGCAGCTTGGAGTACAAAGAAATGAACACTGAAGCTTTCTTT CASSLEYKEMNTEAFF
TRBJ1-1 TRBV6-5 TRBD1 - 14 TGTGCCAGCACGACAGGGGGCGGGAAAGCGGAAGCTTTCTTT CASTTGGGKAEAFF
TRBJ2-3 TRBV5-1 TRBD2 - 16 TGCGCCAGCAGCTTGGCTCGGAGCGGGGGATATGATACGCAGTATTTT CASSLARSGGYDTQYF
TRBJ2-1 TRBV5-1 TRBD2 once 16 TGCGCCAGCAGCTGGGAGGGACTAGCGGAGGACAGGGAGCAGTTCTTC CASSWEGLAEDREQFF
TRBJ1-5 TRBV27 - once 16 TGTGCCAGCAGTTTGGTCGCGGGTTTCGGCAATCAGCCCCAGCATTTT CASSLVAGFGNQPQHF